This entry concerns a single T cell receptor beta chain. The assay was immunoSEQ multiplex PCR, and TCRdb's table has in-frame clones only and misses some. This sample has under 140,000 clones; 92% occur once, and the top ten carry 1.3%. The sample is drawn from a study of siplizumab effects on memory and regulatory T cells. The CDR3 runs to 15 residues. Germline V CDR1 and CDR2: LGHNA, YNFKEQ. Losses at the gene ends were 0 bases for V and 6 bases for J; bases not matched to a gene: 7. The chain carries TRBV4-2 and TRBJ1-2; 7 bases are shared with TRBD1. This sequence originates from a human donor in good health. Sequences were obtained from CD4+ T cells sorted from blood. The CDR3 sequence: CASSQDQGVPNGYTF. DNA for the CDR3: TGTGCCAGCAGCCAAGATCAGGGGGTCCCTAATGGCTACACCTTC.